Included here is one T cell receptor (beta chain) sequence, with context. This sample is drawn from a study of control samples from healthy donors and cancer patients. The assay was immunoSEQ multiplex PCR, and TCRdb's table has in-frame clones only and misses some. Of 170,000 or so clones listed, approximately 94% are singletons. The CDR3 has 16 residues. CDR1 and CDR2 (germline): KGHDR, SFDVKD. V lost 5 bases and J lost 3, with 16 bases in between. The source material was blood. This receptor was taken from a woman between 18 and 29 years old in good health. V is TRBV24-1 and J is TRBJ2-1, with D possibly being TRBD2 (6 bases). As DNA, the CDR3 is TGTGCCACCAGTGGCCGGAGGGCAGGGAACTACAATGAGCAGTTCTTC. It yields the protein CATSGRRAGNYNEQFF.